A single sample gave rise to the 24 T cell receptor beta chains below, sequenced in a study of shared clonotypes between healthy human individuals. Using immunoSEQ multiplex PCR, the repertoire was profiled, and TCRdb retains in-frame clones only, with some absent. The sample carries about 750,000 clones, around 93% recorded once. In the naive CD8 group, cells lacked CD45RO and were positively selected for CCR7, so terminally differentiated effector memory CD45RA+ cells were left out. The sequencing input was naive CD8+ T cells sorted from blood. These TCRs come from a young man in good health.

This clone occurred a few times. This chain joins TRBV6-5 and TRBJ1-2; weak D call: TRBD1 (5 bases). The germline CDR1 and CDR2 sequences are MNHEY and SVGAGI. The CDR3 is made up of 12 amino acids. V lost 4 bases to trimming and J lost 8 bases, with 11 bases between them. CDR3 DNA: TGTGCCAGCAGTTGGGGGGGAGAGGGCTACACCTTC. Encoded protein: CASSWGGEGYTF.

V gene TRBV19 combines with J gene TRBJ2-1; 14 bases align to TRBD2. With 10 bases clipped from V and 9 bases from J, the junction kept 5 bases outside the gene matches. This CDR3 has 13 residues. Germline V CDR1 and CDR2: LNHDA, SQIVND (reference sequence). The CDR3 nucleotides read TGTGCCATATCGGGACTAGCGGGAGTTGAGCAGTTCTTC. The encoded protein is CAISGLAGVEQFF.

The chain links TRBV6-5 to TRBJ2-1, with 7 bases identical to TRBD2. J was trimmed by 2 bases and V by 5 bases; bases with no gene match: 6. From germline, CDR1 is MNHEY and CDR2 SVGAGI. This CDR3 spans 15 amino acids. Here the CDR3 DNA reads TGTGCCAGCAGTCCCGGGAGGCGGCCCTACAATGAGCAGTTCTTC. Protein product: CASSPGRRPYNEQFF.

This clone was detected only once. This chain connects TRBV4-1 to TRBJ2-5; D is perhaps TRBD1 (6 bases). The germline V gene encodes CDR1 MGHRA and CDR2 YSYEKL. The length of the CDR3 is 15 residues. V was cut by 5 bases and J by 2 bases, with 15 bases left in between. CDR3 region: CASSYTPGAQETQYF. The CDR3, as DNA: TGCGCCAGCAGCTACACTCCAGGGGCACAAGAGACCCAGTACTTC.

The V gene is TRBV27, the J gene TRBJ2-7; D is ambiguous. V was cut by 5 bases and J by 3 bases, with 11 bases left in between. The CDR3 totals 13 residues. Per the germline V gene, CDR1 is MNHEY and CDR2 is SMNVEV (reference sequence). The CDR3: CASSRTESYEQYF. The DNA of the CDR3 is TGTGCCAGCAGTCGGACGGAAAGCTACGAGCAGTACTTC.

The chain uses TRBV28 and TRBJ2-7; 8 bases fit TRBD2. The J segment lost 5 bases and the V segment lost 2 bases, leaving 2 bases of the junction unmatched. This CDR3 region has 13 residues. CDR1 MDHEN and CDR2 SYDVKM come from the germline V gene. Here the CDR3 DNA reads TGTGCCAGCAGTTTACAAGCGGGAGACGAGCAGTACTTC. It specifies CASSLQAGDEQYF.

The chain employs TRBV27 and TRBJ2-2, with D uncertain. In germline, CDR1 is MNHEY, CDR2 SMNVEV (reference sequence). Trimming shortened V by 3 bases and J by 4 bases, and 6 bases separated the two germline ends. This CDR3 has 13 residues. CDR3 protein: CASSLASTGELFF. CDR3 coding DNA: TGTGCCAGCAGTTTGGCGAGCACCGGGGAGCTGTTTTTT.

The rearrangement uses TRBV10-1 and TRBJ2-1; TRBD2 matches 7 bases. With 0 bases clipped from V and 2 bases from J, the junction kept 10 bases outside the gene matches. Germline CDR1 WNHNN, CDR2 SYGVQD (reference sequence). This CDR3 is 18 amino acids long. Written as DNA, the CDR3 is TGCGCCAGCAGTGAGTCCCTCCTTGGTAGCGGGCCCTACAATGAGCAGTTCTTC. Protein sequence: CASSESLLGSGPYNEQFF.

The CDR3 DNA sequence: TGTGCCAGCAGCTTAGCTTATGGCGGGCGGCGCATCACAGATACGCAGTATTTT. Its translation: CASSLAYGGRRITDTQYF. The rearrangement uses TRBV7-9 and TRBJ2-3; D may be TRBD2 (5 bases). With 0 bases removed from V and 2 bases from J, the gap between germline ends came to 18 bases. Germline V gives CDR1 SEHNR, CDR2 FQNEAQ (reference sequence). The CDR3 has 18 residues.

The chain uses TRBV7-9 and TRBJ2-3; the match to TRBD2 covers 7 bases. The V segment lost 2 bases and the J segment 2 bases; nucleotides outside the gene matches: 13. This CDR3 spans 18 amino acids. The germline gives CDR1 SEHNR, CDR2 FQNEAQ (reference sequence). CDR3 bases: TGTGCCAGCAGCTTACCTACGGCGCGGGAGACGGTCACAGATACGCAGTATTTT. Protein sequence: CASSLPTARETVTDTQYF. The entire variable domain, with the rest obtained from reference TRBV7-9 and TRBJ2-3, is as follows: DTGVSQNPRHKITKRGQNVTFRCDPISEHNRLYWYRQTLGQGPEFLTYFQNEAQLEKSRLLSDRFSAERPKGSFSTLEIQRTEQGDSAMYLCASSLPTARETVTDTQYFGPGTRLTVL.

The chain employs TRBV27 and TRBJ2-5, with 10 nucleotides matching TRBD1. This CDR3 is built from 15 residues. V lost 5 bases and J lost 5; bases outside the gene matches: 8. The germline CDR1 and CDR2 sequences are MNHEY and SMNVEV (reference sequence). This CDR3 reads CASSLRDRGRETQYF. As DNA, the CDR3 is TGTGCCAGCAGTCTCCGGGACAGGGGCCGGGAGACCCAGTACTTC.

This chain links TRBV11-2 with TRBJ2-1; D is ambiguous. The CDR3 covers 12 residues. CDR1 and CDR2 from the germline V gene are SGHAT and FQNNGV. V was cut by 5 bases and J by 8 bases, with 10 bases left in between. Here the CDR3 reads CASSQTQDEQFF. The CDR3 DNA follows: TGTGCCAGCAGCCAGACCCAGGATGAGCAGTTCTTC.

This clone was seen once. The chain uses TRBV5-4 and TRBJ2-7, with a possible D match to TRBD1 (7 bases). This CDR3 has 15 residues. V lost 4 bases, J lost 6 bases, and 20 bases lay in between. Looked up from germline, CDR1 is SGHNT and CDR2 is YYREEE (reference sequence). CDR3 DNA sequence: TGTGCCAGCAGCCCCTGGGGCAGGGGGGTCGGCGAGCAGTACTTC. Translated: CASSPWGRGVGEQYF.

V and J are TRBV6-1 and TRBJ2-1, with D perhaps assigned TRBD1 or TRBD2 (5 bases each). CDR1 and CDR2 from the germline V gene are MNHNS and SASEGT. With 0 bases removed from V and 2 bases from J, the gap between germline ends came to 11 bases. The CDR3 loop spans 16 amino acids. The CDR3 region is CASSEARARAYNEQFF. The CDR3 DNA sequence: TGTGCCAGCAGTGAAGCGAGGGCCAGGGCCTACAATGAGCAGTTCTTC.

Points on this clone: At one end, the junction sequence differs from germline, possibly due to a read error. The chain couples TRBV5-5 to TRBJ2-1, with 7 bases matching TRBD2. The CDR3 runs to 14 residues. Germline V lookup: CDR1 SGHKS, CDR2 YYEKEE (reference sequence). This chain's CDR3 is CAGSGDSIYNEQFF. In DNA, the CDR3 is TGTGCCGGCAGCGGGGACTCTATCTACAATGAGCAGTTCTTC.

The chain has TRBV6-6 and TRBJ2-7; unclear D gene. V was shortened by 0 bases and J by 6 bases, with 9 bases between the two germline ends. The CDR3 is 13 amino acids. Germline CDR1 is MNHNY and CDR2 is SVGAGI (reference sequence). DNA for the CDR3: TGTGCCAGCAGTTACTCGACGACGTCCGAGCAGTACTTC. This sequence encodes CASSYSTTSEQYF.

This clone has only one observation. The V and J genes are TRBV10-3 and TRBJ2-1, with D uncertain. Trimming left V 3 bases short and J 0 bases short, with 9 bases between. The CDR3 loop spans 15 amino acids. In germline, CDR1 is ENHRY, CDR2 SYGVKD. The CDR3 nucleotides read TGTGCCATCAGTGATAACTGGAGCTCCTACAATGAGCAGTTCTTC. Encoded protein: CAISDNWSSYNEQFF.

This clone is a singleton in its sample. The CDR3 spells CASSLERDFYGYTF. CDR3 DNA sequence: TGTGCCAGCAGCTTAGAGAGGGACTTCTATGGCTACACCTTC. The chain combines TRBV7-9 with TRBJ1-2, with D possibly being TRBD1 (5 bases). The length of the CDR3 is 14 residues. Trimming removed 1 base at V and 4 bases at J, with 10 bases between. CDR1 is SEHNR and CDR2 is FQNEAQ in the germline V gene (reference sequence).

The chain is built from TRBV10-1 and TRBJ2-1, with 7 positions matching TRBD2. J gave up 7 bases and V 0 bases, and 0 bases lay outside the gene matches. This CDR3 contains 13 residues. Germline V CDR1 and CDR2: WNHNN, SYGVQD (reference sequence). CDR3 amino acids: CASSESLANEQFF. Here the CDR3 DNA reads TGCGCCAGCAGTGAGTCACTAGCGAATGAGCAGTTCTTC.

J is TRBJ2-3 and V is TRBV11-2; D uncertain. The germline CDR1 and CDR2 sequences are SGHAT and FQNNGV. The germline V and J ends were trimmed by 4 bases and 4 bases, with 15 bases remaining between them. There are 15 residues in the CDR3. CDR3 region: CASSYGRSSADTQYF. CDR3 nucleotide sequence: TGTGCCAGCAGCTATGGCAGGTCTTCGGCAGATACGCAGTATTTT.

The CDR3: CASSFFSSGTRELFF. In DNA, the CDR3 is TGTGCCAGCAGCTTTTTCTCTAGCGGGACGCGGGAGCTGTTTTTT. The chain employs TRBV13 and TRBJ2-2; 9 bases are a match to TRBD2. The CDR3 is 15 residues long. From germline, CDR1 is PRHDT and CDR2 FYEKMQ (reference sequence). V was pared by 3 bases and J by 9 bases, with 8 bases of the junction left unmatched.

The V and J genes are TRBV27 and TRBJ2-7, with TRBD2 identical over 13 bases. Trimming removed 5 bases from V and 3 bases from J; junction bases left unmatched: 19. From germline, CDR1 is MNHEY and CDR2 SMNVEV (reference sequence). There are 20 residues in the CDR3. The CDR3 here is CASSLRVPGLAGTGGYEQYF. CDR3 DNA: TGTGCCAGCAGTCTAAGGGTACCGGGACTAGCGGGGACAGGGGGCTACGAGCAGTACTTC.

CDR3 DNA: TGTGCCAGCAGTCAAGTCGGACAGGCGCTACCGTTCTTC. Its protein is CASSQVGQALPFF. V usage is TRBV27 and J usage is TRBJ2-1; TRBD1 matches 7 bases. CDR1 and CDR2 (germline): MNHEY, SMNVEV (reference sequence). The CDR3 consists of 13 residues. V dropped 5 bases and J dropped 15; count of bases not matched to a gene: 13.

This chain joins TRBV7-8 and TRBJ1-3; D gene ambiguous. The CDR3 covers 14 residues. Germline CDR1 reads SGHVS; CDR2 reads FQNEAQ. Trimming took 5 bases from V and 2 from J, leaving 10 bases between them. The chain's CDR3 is CASSPDLTGNTIYF. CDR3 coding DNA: TGTGCCAGCAGCCCAGACTTAACTGGAAACACCATATATTTT.